This T cell receptor (beta chain) came from a study of molecular identifiers for immune sequencing clone quantification. Study as a whole: Replicates involved a five-way split of RNA from approximately 20,000 or 100,000 naive CD8 cells, with sequencing of four.

General study results and limits: Under 1% of molecules in naive cells, but over 97% of effector molecules, belonged to clones above 20 RNA copies.

The CD8+CD4-CCR7+CD45RA+ phenotype defined the sorted naive CD8 T cells. TCRdb recomputed calls from the PCR reads with MiXCR, one row per CDR3 protein. The sample has 600,000 to 650,000 distinct CDR3 sequences; around 20% are singletons. This clonotype was recorded many times. Its antigen is as yet unknown. The ends were cut back, 2 bases at V and 3 bases at J, with 8 bases in the middle. Germline-derived CDR1 and CDR2 are GTSNPN and SVGIG (reference sequence). The CDR3 runs to 12 residues. The chain recombines TRBV30 with TRBJ2-7; D perhaps matches TRBD2 (5 bases). This receptor was taken from a human donor in good health. Some libraries in this study had Jurkat cell RNA spiked in. Sequenced material: naive CD8+ T cells from blood, with Jurkat cell RNA spiked in. Subset given: FACS-sorted CD8+CD4-CCR7+CD45RA+ naive T cells. CDR3 amino acids: CAWSSGDYEQYF. CDR3 nucleotides: TGTGCCTGGAGTTCCGGGGACTACGAGCAGTACTTC.